This TCR beta chain was retrieved from a study of Ad26.COV2.S vaccination and SARS-CoV-2 variants. Study details: Ad26.COV2.S was injected intramuscularly once or twice, 56 days apart.

Study conclusions and caveats: Breadth, reportedly substantial, characterized the spike-specific CD8+ and CD4+ T cell responses after vaccination. TCR breadth and depth estimates may have understated total T cell responses.

In regard to this clone: Its antigen is unidentified.

As to treatment: about 20 received Ad26.COV2.S at low or high dose, single or two shots; 5 received placebo; per-sample allocation not given. After the first vaccine or placebo injection, samples were drawn on day 63. Boston hosted the donor, who was an adult aged 18-55 years. Data came from immunoSEQ multiplex PCR; TCRdb stores just in-frame clones and leaves some out. Seen here are 430,000 or so clones, roughly 90% observed once, and the top ten hold 9% to 15%. Germline V gives CDR1 SGHRS, CDR2 YFSETQ. V was clipped by 4 bases and J by 8 bases; unmatched bases: 11. The CDR3 runs 16 residues. This receptor was obtained from a person aged 18-65 years who received the Ad26.COV2.S COVID-19 vaccine or a placebo. The chain uses TRBV5-1 and TRBJ2-1; 11 nucleotides agree with TRBD2. This sample comprised peripheral blood, obtained in a trial of Ad26.COV2.S vaccine versus placebo. The CDR3 sequence: CASSLETSGSGYEQFF. CDR3 coding DNA: TGCGCCAGCAGCCTGGAAACTAGCGGGAGTGGGTATGAGCAGTTCTTC.